This T cell receptor beta chain was captured by sequencing in a study of T cell changes during pregnancy in multiple sclerosis. The V end was cut by 6 bases, the J end by 0 bases, with 12 bases between. There are 14 residues in the CDR3. Germline CDR1 and CDR2: MNHNS and SASEGT. Only in-frame clones appear in the TCRdb table, and some are missing; sequencing was by immunoSEQ multiplex PCR. In the table there are some 97,000 clones, 90% to 95% of which are singletons. Sample: peripheral blood, taken before pregnancy. This TCR derives from a female donor with multiple sclerosis, enrolled in a pregnancy study. The V call is TRBV6-1, the J call TRBJ2-7, with a tentative D call TRBD2 (6 bases). CDR3 sequence (DNA): TGTGCCAGCAGCTGGGACTGGTCCTCCTACGAGCAGTACTTC. This translates into CASSWDWSSYEQYF.